The 13 T cell receptor beta chains listed next were all sequenced from one sample in a study of CD8+ T cells in alopecia areata. Treatment noted: oral pan-JAK inhibitor, 5-10 mg twice daily. Sequencing used cDNA as its template, made by extracting RNA and reverse transcribing it. The table came from immunoSEQ multiplex PCR; TCRdb's copy has only in-frame clones and leaves some out. The sample shows 200,000 to 250,000 clones, less than 75% of them seen only once. The sample was CD4+ T cells sorted from blood, taken at week 4, from a patient treated with tofacitinib. These TCRs come from a human donor with alopecia areata.

The rearrangement joins TRBV29-1 to TRBJ1-3; TRBD1 is a possible D gene (5 bases). The V gene's germline CDR1 is SQVTM and CDR2 ANQGSEA. The CDR3 loop spans 13 amino acids. Between the trimmed V and J ends, which lost 6 bases and 0 bases, there was a span of 9 bases. CDR3 sequence reads: CSVPDTSGNTIYF. The CDR3, as DNA: TGCAGCGTCCCGGACACCTCTGGAAACACCATATATTTT.

This clone was picked up a small number of times. The chain uses TRBV27 and TRBJ2-1; 8 bases agree with TRBD2. Germline V gene sequence: CDR1 MNHEY, CDR2 SMNVEV (reference sequence). The V and J ends lost 6 bases and 7 bases, in that order; junction bases with no gene match: 8. The CDR3 has 14 residues. In DNA, the CDR3 is TGTGCCAGCAGGCACTTAGCGGGGCGGAATGAGCAGTTCTTC. The encoded protein is CASRHLAGRNEQFF.

In this sample, this clone turned up a few times. This chain connects TRBV10-3 to TRBJ1-3, with D hard to call. In germline, CDR1 is ENHRY, CDR2 SYGVKD. CDR3 size: 16 residues. The ends were cut back, 3 bases at V and 0 bases at J, with 12 bases in the middle. The CDR3 region is CAISEGRVASGNTIYF. CDR3 nucleotide sequence: TGTGCCATCAGTGAAGGTCGGGTGGCCTCTGGAAACACCATATATTTT.

CDR3 protein: CASSFYADTQYF. For the CDR3, the DNA is TGTGCCAGCAGCTTTTATGCAGATACGCAGTATTTT. J is TRBJ2-3 and V is TRBV7-2; D is ambiguous. Germline CDR1 is SGHTA and CDR2 is FQGNSA. The CDR3 covers 12 residues. Trimming pared 3 bases from V and 4 bases from J, leaving 5 bases between.

V is TRBV19 and J is TRBJ1-1; 9 nucleotides align to TRBD1. Germline V CDR1 and CDR2: LNHDA, SQIVND (reference sequence). The CDR3 consists of 15 residues. Trimming at V came to 3 bases and at J to 8 bases, leaving 10 bases not matched to a gene. The CDR3 sequence: CASSIPTRDREEAFF. The CDR3 DNA is TGTGCCAGTAGTATCCCTACTCGGGACAGGGAAGAAGCTTTCTTT.

This clone was recorded only once. The V and J genes are TRBV7-2 and TRBJ2-1; 10 bases are a match to TRBD2. The J segment lost 2 bases and the V segment lost 3 bases, leaving 1 base of the junction unmatched. This CDR3 comprises 15 residues. Germline lookup yields CDR1 SGHTA and CDR2 FQGNSA. This chain's CDR3 is CASSFLAGAYNEQFF. The CDR3 region has the DNA TGTGCCAGCAGCTTTCTAGCGGGGGCCTACAATGAGCAGTTCTTC.

The chain links TRBV7-9 to TRBJ2-5; TRBD1 matches 10 bases. The CDR3 consists of 16 residues. The V segment lost 5 bases and the J segment 4 bases; nucleotides outside the gene matches: 10. Germline lookup yields CDR1 SEHNR and CDR2 FQNEAQ (reference sequence). CDR3 nucleotide sequence: TGTGCCAGCAGCCCGTCGGGGACAGGGGTTGGAGAGACCCAGTACTTC. Translating it yields CASSPSGTGVGETQYF.

The rearrangement joins TRBV29-1 to TRBJ2-7; possible D gene TRBD2, 5 bases. The CDR3 consists of 13 residues. Per the germline V gene, CDR1 is SQVTM and CDR2 is ANQGSEA. The V gene lost 6 bases and the J gene lost 1 base, with 13 bases spanning the gap. The chain's CDR3 is CSVDGVGSYEQYF. The CDR3 nucleotides read TGCAGCGTCGACGGGGTGGGGTCCTACGAGCAGTACTTC.

This rearrangement joins TRBV11-2 to TRBJ2-5, with 8 nucleotides matching TRBD1. CDR1 is SGHAT and CDR2 is FQNNGV in the germline V gene. Trimming cost V 8 bases and J 4 bases; bases outside gene matches: 12. There are 15 residues in the CDR3. CDR3 region: CASAKRTGQGETQYF. The CDR3 region has the DNA TGTGCCAGCGCAAAACGGACAGGGCAGGGAGAGACCCAGTACTTC. The whole variable domain, filled in from reference TRBV11-2 and TRBJ2-5, reads EAGVAQSPRYKIIEKRQSVAFWCNPISGHATLYWYQQILGQGPKLLIQFQNNGVVDDSQLPKDRFSAERLKGVDSTLKIQPAKLEDSAVYLCASAKRTGQGETQYFGPGTRLLVL.

The chain is built from TRBV30 and TRBJ2-1; D may match TRBD1 or TRBD2 (5 bases each). CDR1 and CDR2 (germline): GTSNPN, SVGIG (reference sequence). The germline V and J ends were trimmed by 0 bases and 7 bases, with 13 bases remaining between them. The CDR3 sequence is 14 residues long. CDR3: CAWSVILRENEQFF. The CDR3 nucleotides are TGTGCCTGGAGTGTGATTCTCAGGGAGAATGAGCAGTTCTTC. Combining the CDR3 with reference TRBV30 and TRBJ2-1 gives the whole variable domain SQTIHQWPATLVQPVGSPLSLECTVEGTSNPNLYWYRQAAGRGLQLLFYSVGIGQISSEVPQNLSASRPQDRQFILSSKKLLLSDSGFYLCAWSVILRENEQFFGPGTRLTVL.

The chain uses TRBV5-1 and TRBJ2-3; D gene unclear. The CDR3 runs to 15 residues. Germline V gives CDR1 SGHRS, CDR2 YFSETQ. V was trimmed by 2 bases and J by 2 bases, leaving 12 bases between them. In nucleotides, the CDR3 is TGCGCCAGCAGCTTCGAGACAACCTACACAGATACGCAGTATTTT. Its protein product is CASSFETTYTDTQYF.

In this sample, this clone turned up a few times. The CDR3 nucleotides read TGTGCCACACAGAGGGGGGCCTATGGCTACACCTTC. Protein sequence: CATQRGAYGYTF. The V and J genes are TRBV10-3 and TRBJ1-2; tentative D call: TRBD1 (6 bases). This CDR3 contains 12 residues. The V end was cut by 10 bases, the J end by 4 bases, with 13 bases between. CDR1 and CDR2 (germline): ENHRY, SYGVKD.

The count of this clone is one. The chain couples TRBV5-1 to TRBJ2-6; D not resolved. CDR1 SGHRS and CDR2 YFSETQ come from the germline V gene. CDR3 length: 16 amino acids. Between the trimmed V and J ends, which lost 6 bases and 2 bases, there was a span of 15 bases. CDR3 amino acids: CASNALDFPGANVLTF. The CDR3 nucleotides read TGCGCCAGCAATGCCCTAGATTTCCCTGGGGCCAACGTCCTGACTTTC.